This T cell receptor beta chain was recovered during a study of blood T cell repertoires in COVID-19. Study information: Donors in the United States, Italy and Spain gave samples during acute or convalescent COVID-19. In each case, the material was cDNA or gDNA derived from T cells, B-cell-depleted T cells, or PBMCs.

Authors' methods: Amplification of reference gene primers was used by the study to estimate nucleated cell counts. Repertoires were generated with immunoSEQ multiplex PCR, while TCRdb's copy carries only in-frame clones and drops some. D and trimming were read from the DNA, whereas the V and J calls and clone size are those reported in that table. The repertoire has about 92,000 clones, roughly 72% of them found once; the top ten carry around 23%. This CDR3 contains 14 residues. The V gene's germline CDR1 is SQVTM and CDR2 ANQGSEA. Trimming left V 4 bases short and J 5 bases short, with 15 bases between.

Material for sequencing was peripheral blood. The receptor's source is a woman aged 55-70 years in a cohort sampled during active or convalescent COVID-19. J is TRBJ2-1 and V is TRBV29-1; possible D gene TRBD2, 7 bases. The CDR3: CSVVPGGRHNEQFF. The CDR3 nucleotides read TGCAGCGTTGTGCCGGGGGGCCGACACAATGAGCAGTTCTTC.